Presented here are 14 T cell receptor beta chains from one specimen sequenced in a study of PD-1 blockade in classical Hodgkin lymphoma. Patients all relapsed after autologous stem cell transplantation, and there was variation in brentuximab vedotin exposure. Method: immunoSEQ multiplex PCR; TCRdb's copy keeps in-frame clones and lacks some. Of around 40,000 clones in the sample, more than 70% were seen once. The sample here was peripheral blood mononuclear cells (PBMCs), taken at baseline. These receptors all stem from a human donor with classical Hodgkin lymphoma.

This clone came up once. The chain has TRBV21-1 and TRBJ2-4; the table's D call, TRBD2, has no DNA check behind it. TRBV21-1 represents a pseudogene. CDR3 length: 19 amino acids. The CDR3 spells CASSPVRAQINLAKNIQYF. The DNA for the CDR3 is TGTGCCAGCAGCCCGGTGAGGGCCCAAATAAATTTAGCCAAAAACATTCAGTACTTC.

The CDR3 DNA reads TGCGCCAGCAGCCAGGCTCACGGGGGACACTATGGCTACACCTTC. This gives the protein CASSQAHGGHYGYTF. The chain uses TRBV4-3 and TRBJ1-2, with a tentative D call TRBD1 (5 bases). V lost 3 bases and J 3 bases, leaving 14 bases between the germline ends. The CDR3 totals 15 residues. Germline CDR1 LGHNA, CDR2 YSLEER.

The DNA of the CDR3 is TGTGCCAGCAGTCGACAGGGAAACTCTGGAAACACCATATATTTT. Protein: CASSRQGNSGNTIYF. The chain joins TRBV6-1 to TRBJ1-3; 7 bases line up with TRBD1. The V gene end was trimmed by 5 bases and the J gene end by 0 bases; junction bases not matched to a gene: 4. CDR1 is MNHNS and CDR2 is SASEGT in the germline V gene. The length of the CDR3 is 15 residues.

This chain joins TRBV9 and TRBJ1-2, with no clear D. CDR1 SGDLS and CDR2 YYNGEE come from the germline V gene. The CDR3 extends over 11 amino acids. The germline V and J ends were trimmed by 4 bases and 7 bases, with 8 bases remaining between them. The CDR3 region is CASSSLGGYTF. CDR3 nucleotide sequence: TGTGCCAGCAGCTCCCTCGGTGGCTACACCTTC.

V gene TRBV11-1 combines with J gene TRBJ2-5; D not resolved. The ends were cut back, 2 bases at V and 2 bases at J, with 6 bases in the middle. Germline V CDR1 and CDR2: SGHAT, FQDESV (reference sequence). There are 13 residues in the CDR3. In DNA form, the CDR3 reads TGTGCCAGCAGCTTAAACTGGCAAGAGACCCAGTACTTC. This gives the protein CASSLNWQETQYF.

The chain uses TRBV7-2 and TRBJ1-1; maybe TRBD1 (6 bases). Germline V lookup: CDR1 SGHTA, CDR2 FQGNSA. V lost 3 bases, J lost 5 bases, and 13 bases lay in between. The CDR3 has 14 amino acids. This chain's CDR3 is CASSFAGEWTEAFF. CDR3 sequence (DNA): TGTGCCAGCAGCTTCGCAGGGGAATGGACTGAAGCTTTCTTT.

CDR3 bases: TGTGCCAGCAGCTTAGCTCGGGGAGGGGAGACCCAGTACTTC. Translated, it gives CASSLARGGETQYF. V and J are TRBV7-2 and TRBJ2-5, with 7 bases identical to TRBD2. The CDR3 spans 14 residues. CDR1 is SGHTA and CDR2 is FQGNSA in the germline V gene. V shed 0 bases, J shed 5 bases, and the junction held 3 bases outside the gene matches.

The chain combines TRBV9 with TRBJ1-2, with 9 bases that match TRBD1. The CDR3 totals 15 residues. Germline assignment: CDR1 SGDLS and CDR2 YYNGEE. With 0 bases clipped from V and 4 bases from J, the junction kept 4 bases outside the gene matches. The CDR3 region has the DNA TGTGCCAGCAGCGTAGCCGGGACAGGGAGCTATGGCTACACCTTC. Translation: CASSVAGTGSYGYTF.

This clone was observed a single time. This chain links TRBV7-9 with TRBJ1-1; tentative D call: TRBD1 (5 bases). The V gene's germline CDR1 is SEHNR and CDR2 FQNEAQ (reference sequence). The CDR3 extends over 15 amino acids. Trimming cost V 3 bases and J 3 bases, with 14 bases left between them. CDR3 sequence (DNA): TGTGCCAGCAGCTTTGCGCAGGGAAGGGACACTGAAGCTTTCTTT. It encodes CASSFAQGRDTEAFF.

This chain uses TRBV12-5 with TRBJ1-5; D is ambiguous. This CDR3 is built from 13 residues. V lost 1 base and J 10 bases, leaving 11 bases between the germline ends. Germline V gene data show CDR1 as LGHNT and CDR2 as FRNRAP. The CDR3 sequence is CASGLGPRNPQHF. For the CDR3, the DNA is TGTGCTAGTGGTTTGGGGCCTCGTAATCCCCAGCATTTT. Combining the CDR3 with reference TRBV12-5 and TRBJ1-5 gives the whole variable domain DARVTQTPRHKVTEMGQEVTMRCQPILGHNTVFWYRQTMMQGLELLAYFRNRAPLDDSGMPKDRFSAEMPDATLATLKIQPSEPRDSAVYFCASGLGPRNPQHFGDGTRLSIL.

V is TRBV18 and J is TRBJ1-4, with 7 nucleotides matching TRBD1. V trimming: 1 base; J trimming: 0 bases; junction bases outside the gene matches: 2. The CDR3 extends over 16 amino acids. CDR1 and CDR2 (germline): KGHSH, LQKENI. The CDR3 DNA is TGTGCCAGCTCACCACTAGGGACAGCAACTAATGAAAAACTGTTTTTT. This translates into CASSPLGTATNEKLFF.

The chain combines TRBV18 with TRBJ2-7, with D unclear. Trimming shortened V by 2 bases and J by 5 bases, and 4 bases separated the two germline ends. Germline CDR1 and CDR2: KGHSH and LQKENI. The CDR3 totals 11 residues. CDR3 residues: CASSPGDEQYF. In nucleotides, the CDR3 is TGTGCCAGCTCACCAGGGGACGAGCAGTACTTC. Supplemented by reference TRBV18 and TRBJ2-7, the full variable domain reads NAGVMQNPRHLVRRRGQEARLRCSPMKGHSHVYWYRQLPEEGLKFMVYLQKENIIDESGMPKERFSAEFPKEGPSILRIQQVVRGDSAAYFCASSPGDEQYFGPGTRLTVT.

The sample holds a few counts of this clone. The chain employs TRBV10-3 and TRBJ1-6; D might be TRBD1 (5 bases). Trimming stripped 2 bases from V and 8 bases from J, with 7 bases between. CDR3 length: 13 amino acids. Germline loops: CDR1 ENHRY, CDR2 SYGVKD. The CDR3, as DNA: TGTGCCATCAGTGAGGCGGGGGATTCACCCCTCCACTTT. This encodes CAISEAGDSPLHF.

The gene calls are TRBV5-6 and TRBJ2-1; no reliable D call. The CDR3 sequence is 14 residues long. V shed 5 bases and J shed 7 bases, with 16 bases lying between them. Germline lookup yields CDR1 SGHDT and CDR2 YYEEEE. CDR3 sequence: CASRPQIGVNEQFF. CDR3 DNA: TGTGCCAGCAGACCCCAGATTGGGGTGAATGAGCAGTTCTTC.